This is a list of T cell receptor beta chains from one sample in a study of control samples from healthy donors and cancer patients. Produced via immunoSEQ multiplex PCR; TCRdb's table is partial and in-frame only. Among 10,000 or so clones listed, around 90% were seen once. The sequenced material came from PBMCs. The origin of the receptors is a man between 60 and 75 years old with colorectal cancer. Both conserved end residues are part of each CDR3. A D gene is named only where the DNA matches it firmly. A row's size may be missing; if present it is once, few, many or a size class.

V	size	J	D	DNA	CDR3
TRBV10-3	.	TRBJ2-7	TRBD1	TGTGCCATCAGGGACCCGGGACAGGGCAGAGCCTACGAGCAGTACTTC	CAIRDPGQGRAYEQYF
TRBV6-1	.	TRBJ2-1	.	TGTGCCAGCAGTGAAATGGGGGGCACTGAGCAGTTCTTC	CASSEMGGTEQFF
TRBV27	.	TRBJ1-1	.	TGTGCCAGCAGTTTGGGGGGGAACACTGAAGCTTTCTTT	CASSLGGNTEAFF
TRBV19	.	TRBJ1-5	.	TGTGCCAGTAACTTGGCGGGTAGAGGCAATCAGCCCCAGCATTTT	CASNLAGRGNQPQHF
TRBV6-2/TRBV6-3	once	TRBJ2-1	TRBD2	TGTGCCAGCAGCCCGACTAGCGGGGGTTTCTCCTACAATGAGCAGTTCTTC	CASSPTSGGFSYNEQFF
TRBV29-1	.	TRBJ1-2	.	TGCAGCGTCCAGGTTGGGGGTTTCTGGGGCTACACCTTC	CSVQVGGFWGYTF
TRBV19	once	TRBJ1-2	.	TGTGCCAGTAACCGTGACAGTCTTCTCTCTGGCTACACCTTC	CASNRDSLLSGYTF
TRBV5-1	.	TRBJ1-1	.	TGCGCCAGCAGACAGACTGTATCGGACACTGAAGCTTTCTTT	CASRQTVSDTEAFF
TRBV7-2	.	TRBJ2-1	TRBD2	TGTGCCAGCAGCTCAGAGCGGGGGTCCCCTGAGCAGTTCTTC	CASSSERGSPEQFF
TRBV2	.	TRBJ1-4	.	TGTGCCAGCAGTGAAGAGGATGAAAAACTGTTTTTT	CASSEEDEKLFF
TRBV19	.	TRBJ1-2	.	TGTGCCACACTAAATCAGGGAGGCGGCTACACCTTC	CATLNQGGGYTF
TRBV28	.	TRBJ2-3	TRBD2	TGTGCCAGCAGTTTCTACCCGGGGGGGCCCTCTCGGAGCACAGATACGCAGTATTTT	CASSFYPGGPSRSTDTQYF
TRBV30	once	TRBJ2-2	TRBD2	TGTGCCTGGACTAGCGGGAGGGCCTTTAGGTTCACCGGGGAGCTGTTTTTT	CAWTSGRAFRFTGELFF
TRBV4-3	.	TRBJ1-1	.	TGCGCCAGCAGCCAAGAGTGGGCAGGGTGGGAGAACACTGAAGCTTTCTTT	CASSQEWAGWENTEAFF
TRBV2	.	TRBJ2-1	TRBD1	TGTGCCAGCAGTGGAGGGGGCCTGGGTGAGCAGTTCTTC	CASSGGGLGEQFF
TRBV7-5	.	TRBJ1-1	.	TGTGCCAGAAGCTTATTTGGACGGGAACGAACTGAAGCTTTCTTT	CARSLFGRERTEAFF
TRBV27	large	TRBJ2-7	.	TGTGCCAGCAGTCCCACGGTCGAGGACGAGCAGTACTTC	CASSPTVEDEQYF
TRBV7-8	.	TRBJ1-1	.	TGTGCCAGCAGCTTAAACAGATCCGGGGGCCGGAGGACTGAAGCTTTCTTT	CASSLNRSGGRRTEAFF
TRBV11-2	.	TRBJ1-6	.	TGTGCCAGCAGCTTAGCCCGGCAGGGTAATTCACCCCTCCACTTT	CASSLARQGNSPLHF
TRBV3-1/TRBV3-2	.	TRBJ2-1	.	TGTGCCAGCAGCCAAGATTGGTTCTCCAATGAGCAGTTCTTC	CASSQDWFSNEQFF
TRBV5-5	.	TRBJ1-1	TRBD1	TGTGCCAGCAGCTTTTACCCGGGACAGGGAGGTACTGAAGCTTTCTTT	CASSFYPGQGGTEAFF
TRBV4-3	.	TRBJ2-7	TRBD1	TGCGCCAGCAGCCAAGACGGGACAGACAGGTGGGCCTACGAGCAGTACTTC	CASSQDGTDRWAYEQYF
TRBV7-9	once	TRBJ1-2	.	TGTGCCAGCAGCTTGAGGACCAACTATGGCTACACCTTC	CASSLRTNYGYTF
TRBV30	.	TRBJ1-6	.	TGTGCCTGGAGTGTGCCGGTTCCTAATTCACCCCTCCACTTT	CAWSVPVPNSPLHF
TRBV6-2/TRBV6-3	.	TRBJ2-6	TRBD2	TGTGCCAGCAGTTACCCCCGGGGGGTTAGGAGCCCTGGGGCCAACGTCCTGACTTTC	CASSYPRGVRSPGANVLTF
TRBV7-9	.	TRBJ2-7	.	TGTGCCAGCAGCTCTACGGAGGGTAACTACGAGCAGTACTTC	CASSSTEGNYEQYF
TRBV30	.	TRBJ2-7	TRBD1	TGTGCCTGGCGGTCCCGGGACAGGGGAAGTGGCTACGAGCAGTACTTC	CAWRSRDRGSGYEQYF
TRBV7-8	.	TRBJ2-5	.	TGTGCCAGCAGTCCTCCCATAAAAGAGACCCAGTACTTC	CASSPPIKETQYF
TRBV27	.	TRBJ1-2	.	TGTGCCAGCAGTTTACAGGGCAACTATGGCTACACCTTC	CASSLQGNYGYTF
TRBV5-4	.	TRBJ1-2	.	TGTGCCAGCAGCCCGCAGGGGTATGGCTACACCTTC	CASSPQGYGYTF
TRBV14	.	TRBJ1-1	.	TGTGCCAGCAGCCGGGATTGGGGGGGCACTGAAGCTTTCTTT	CASSRDWGGTEAFF
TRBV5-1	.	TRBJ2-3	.	TGCGCCAGCAGCGGTGCTGGCACAGATACGCAGTATTTT	CASSGAGTDTQYF
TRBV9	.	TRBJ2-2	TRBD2	TGTGCCAGCAGCGTAGTGGATAGCGGGGGAAGTGACGGGGAGCTGTTTTTT	CASSVVDSGGSDGELFF
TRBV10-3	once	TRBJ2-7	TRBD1	TGTGCCATCAGTAAGGACAGGGACGGCTACGAGCAGTACTTC	CAISKDRDGYEQYF
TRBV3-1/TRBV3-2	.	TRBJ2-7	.	TGTGCCAGCAGTTGTGGCAGAAACTCCTACGAGCAGTACTTC	CASSCGRNSYEQYF
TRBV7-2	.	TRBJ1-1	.	TGTGCCAGCAGCTTAGTTGGCGGGGGGAACACTGAAGCTTTCTTT	CASSLVGGGNTEAFF
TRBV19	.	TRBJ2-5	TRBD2	TGTGCCAGTAGTAACCTAGCGGGGGAAGAGACCCAGTACTTC	CASSNLAGEETQYF
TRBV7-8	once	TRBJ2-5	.	TGTGCCAGCAACCAAGCGAGGGTGCAAGAGACCCAGTACTTC	CASNQARVQETQYF
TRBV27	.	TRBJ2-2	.	TGTGCCAGCAGTTTACTCCCAGAACCGAACACCGGGGAGCTGTTTTTT	CASSLLPEPNTGELFF
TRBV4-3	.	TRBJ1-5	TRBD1	TGCGCCAGCAGCAAAAAGTTTTGGGGAACCGGGACAGCGAATCAGCCCCAGCATTTT	CASSKKFWGTGTANQPQHF
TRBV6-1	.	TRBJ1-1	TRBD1	TGTGCCAGCAGTGAACAGGGGGCGCTTTTTAACACTGAAGCTTTCTTT	CASSEQGALFNTEAFF
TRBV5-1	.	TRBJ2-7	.	TGCGCCAGCAGCTTGGCAATGACAGGAGCTAACTACGAGCAGTACTTC	CASSLAMTGANYEQYF
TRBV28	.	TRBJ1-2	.	TGTGCCAGCAGTTTATTGGCCGGCACCTATGGCTACACCTTC	CASSLLAGTYGYTF
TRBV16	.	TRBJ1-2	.	TGTGCCAGCAGTCCAGACGGATTCTATGGCTACACCTTC	CASSPDGFYGYTF
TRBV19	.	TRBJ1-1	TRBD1	TGTGCCAGTAGTTCGGGACAGGAGAACACTGAAGCTTTCTTT	CASSSGQENTEAFF
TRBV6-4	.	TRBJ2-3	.	TGTGCCAGCAGTGACTCGGGTGAGCCCTCAGATACGCAGTATTTT	CASSDSGEPSDTQYF
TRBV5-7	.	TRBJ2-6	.	TGTGCCAGCAGCTTTACGAGGACTTTCCTATTCTCTGGGGCCAACGTCCTGACTTTC	CASSFTRTFLFSGANVLTF
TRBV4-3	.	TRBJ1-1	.	TGCGCCAGCAGCCAAGATTCAGGGGTGGGCACTGGAGCTTTCTTT	CASSQDSGVGTGAFF
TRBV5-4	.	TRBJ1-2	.	TGTGCCAGCAGCCAATTTTCAGCCGACTATGGCTACACCTTC	CASSQFSADYGYTF
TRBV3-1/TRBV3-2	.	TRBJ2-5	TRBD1	TGTGCCAGCAGCCAAGCCCGGACAGGGCTGGAGACCCAGTACTTC	CASSQARTGLETQYF
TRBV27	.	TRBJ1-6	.	TGTGCCAGCAGTTTAGGCCCCGGACCCCTCCACTTT	CASSLGPGPLHF
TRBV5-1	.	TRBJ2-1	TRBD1	TGCGCCAGCAGCTTCGGGACAGCCTCCTACAATGAGCAGTTCTTC	CASSFGTASYNEQFF
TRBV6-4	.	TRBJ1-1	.	TGTGCCAGCAGCAAAAGCATATACACTGAAGCTTTCTTT	CASSKSIYTEAFF